A single sample gave rise to the 19 T cell receptor beta chains below, sequenced in a study of T-cell reconstitution after alpha-beta-depleted transplantation in children. During its preparation, the TCRbeta library received unique molecular identifiers. Each CDR3 protein gets one entry after TCRdb re-called the PCR reads with MiXCR. The data show 450,000 to 700,000 distinct CDR3 sequences, roughly 30% seen once. Sequencing was performed on PBMCs, taken before TCRalphabeta/CD19-depleted stem cell transplant. Receptors originate from a boy under two years old with Wiskott-Aldrich syndrome, due to receive a stem cell transplant.

This clonotype appeared a few times. The chain is built from TRBV7-3 and TRBJ2-3; TRBD1 aligns across 10 bases. V was pared by 5 bases and J by 9 bases, with 5 bases of the junction left unmatched. This CDR3 comprises 13 residues. CDR1 and CDR2 (germline): SGHTA, FQGTGA. CDR3 residues: CASSRGTGDTQYF. The CDR3 coding sequence is TGTGCCAGCAGCCGCGGGACAGGGGACACGCAGTATTTT. Full variable domain (missing parts from reference TRBV7-3 and TRBJ2-3): GAGVSQTPSNKVTEKGKYVELRCDPISGHTALYWYRQSLGQGPEFLIYFQGTGAADDSGLPNDRFFAVRPEGSVSTLKIQRTERGDSAVYLCASSRGTGDTQYFGPGTRLTVL.

This clonotype has a handful of counts. The gene calls are TRBV6-4 and TRBJ2-2, with no clear D. With 2 bases removed from V and 7 bases from J, the gap between germline ends came to 5 bases. Germline loops: CDR1 MRHNA, CDR2 SNTAGT. This CDR3 has 12 amino acids. The CDR3 is CASSDRVGELFF. CDR3 DNA: TGTGCCAGCAGTGACAGGGTCGGGGAGCTGTTTTTT.

This clonotype turned up a few times. The rearrangement joins TRBV6-2 or TRBV6-3 to TRBJ1-3; D is ambiguous. The CDR3 runs 13 residues. Germline V gene data show CDR1 as MNHEY and CDR2 as SVGEGT. Trimming left V 7 bases short and J 2 bases short, with 9 bases between. The CDR3 region is CASTKLPGNTIYF. For the CDR3, the DNA is TGTGCCAGCACCAAACTACCTGGAAACACCATATATTTT.

This chain joins TRBV12-3 or TRBV12-4 and TRBJ1-1, with D perhaps TRBD1 (5 bases). Trimming took off 7 bases at V and 9 bases at J, with 15 bases between the two ends. There are 12 residues in the CDR3. Here the CDR3 DNA reads TGTGCCAGCACCCTGGGGGGGAGAAAAGCTTTCTTT. It is translated as CASTLGGRKAFF.

The chain couples TRBV5-1 to TRBJ2-7, with a weak D call TRBD2 (6 bases). The CDR3 runs 16 residues. Trimming took off 0 bases at V and 0 bases at J, with 13 bases between the two ends. Looked up from germline, CDR1 is SGHRS and CDR2 is YFSETQ. The CDR3 region is CASSLAPGLRSYEQYF. The CDR3 DNA is TGCGCCAGCAGCTTGGCACCGGGACTTCGCTCCTACGAGCAGTACTTC.

This clonotype was seen a few times. This chain connects TRBV7-6 to TRBJ1-6; D is ambiguous. The CDR3 consists of 17 residues. Germline V gene sequence: CDR1 SGHVS, CDR2 FNYEAQ. V was trimmed by 1 base and J by 3 bases, leaving 13 bases between them. CDR3 protein: CASSLEGRSLYNSPLHF. DNA for the CDR3: TGTGCCAGCAGCTTAGAAGGACGTAGCCTCTATAATTCACCCCTCCACTTT. The whole variable domain, filled in from reference TRBV7-6 and TRBJ1-6, reads GAGVSQSPRYKVTKRGQDVALRCDPISGHVSLYWYRQALGQGPEFLTYFNYEAQQDKSGLPNDRFSAERPEGSISTLTIQRTEQRDSAMYRCASSLEGRSLYNSPLHFGNGTRLTVT.

This clonotype was seen a handful of times. The chain recombines TRBV5-1 with TRBJ2-5, with D perhaps TRBD2 (5 bases). The CDR3 has 15 amino acids. V gave up 0 bases and J gave up 4 bases, with 13 bases separating them. CDR1 and CDR2 (germline): SGHRS, YFSETQ. CDR3 in DNA: TGCGCCAGCAGCTTGGTTGGGAGTTCGGGAGAGACCCAGTACTTC. It translates to CASSLVGSSGETQYF.

A few counts support this clonotype. The chain carries TRBV14 and TRBJ1-1, with D unresolved. The CDR3 runs 15 residues. Per germline, CDR1 SGHDN and CDR2 FVKESK. Trimming pared 0 bases from V and 6 bases from J, leaving 14 bases between. CDR3 nucleotide sequence: TGTGCCAGCAGCCAAGACCGCAGGACGACGGCTGAAGCTTTCTTT. Protein: CASSQDRRTTAEAFF.

The chain combines TRBV11-2 with TRBJ2-7; D perhaps matches TRBD2 (6 bases). The CDR3 consists of 19 residues. V was pared by 5 bases and J by 4 bases, with 30 bases between. CDR1 and CDR2 (germline): SGHAT, FQNNGV. The DNA for the CDR3 is TGTGCCAGCAGCCCCCGGGAGTACCGTCCGGCGGGATACCTTTACGAGCAGTACTTC. Amino acids: CASSPREYRPAGYLYEQYF. Full variable domain (outside the CDR3, taken from reference TRBV11-2 and TRBJ2-7): EAGVAQSPRYKIIEKRQSVAFWCNPISGHATLYWYQQILGQGPKLLIQFQNNGVVDDSQLPKDRFSAERLKGVDSTLKIQPAKLEDSAVYLCASSPREYRPAGYLYEQYFGPGTRLTVT.

This clonotype showed up just a few times. CDR3 nucleotides: TGTGCCAGCAGTGGGGCCGGGACTAGCGGGAGGTATGAGCAGTTCTTC. This encodes CASSGAGTSGRYEQFF. The gene calls are TRBV25-1 and TRBJ2-1; 15 positions match TRBD2. In germline, CDR1 is MGHDK, CDR2 SYGVNS. CDR3 length equals 16 residues. V lost 4 bases, J lost 8 bases, and 6 bases stayed unmatched.

V gene TRBV12-3 or TRBV12-4 combines with J gene TRBJ2-1, with no clear D. V was clipped by 8 bases and J by 9 bases, with 11 bases between them. There are 11 residues in the CDR3. The DNA of the CDR3 is TGTGCCAGCGCGAGCCGTATTGAGCAGTTCTTC. It specifies CASASRIEQFF.

This CDR3 reads CASSDRDRAYEQYF. CDR3 DNA: TGTGCCAGCAGTGACCGGGACAGAGCCTACGAGCAGTACTTC. The V gene is TRBV2, the J gene TRBJ2-5; 7 bases match TRBD1. The J call may be faulty, since TRBJ2-7 better matches the DNA end. Germline CDR1 and CDR2: SNHLY and FYNNEI. The CDR3 length is 14 residues.

The chain is built from TRBV29-1 and TRBJ2-3, with TRBD1 identical over 7 bases. The CDR3 consists of 14 residues. Losses at the gene ends were 0 bases for V and 4 bases for J; bases not matched to a gene: 4. Germline CDR1 reads SQVTM; CDR2 reads ANQGSEA. For the CDR3, the DNA is TGCAGCGTTGAAGAGGGTACAGGGGCAGATACGCAGTATTTT. Protein product: CSVEEGTGADTQYF.

This clonotype was picked up a small number of times. This chain links TRBV30 with TRBJ2-5; no definite D call. The CDR3 has 13 residues. Trimming left V 0 bases short and J 7 bases short, with 12 bases between. The germline gives CDR1 GTSNPN, CDR2 SVGIG (reference sequence). The CDR3: CAWSVDPRGTQYF. CDR3 DNA sequence: TGTGCCTGGAGTGTAGACCCAAGAGGGACCCAGTACTTC.

The chain is built from TRBV5-1 and TRBJ2-7; TRBD2 matches at 12 bases. The CDR3 is made up of 16 amino acids. V was clipped by 2 bases and J by 1 base; unmatched bases: 4. The germline V gene has CDR1 SGHRS and CDR2 YFSETQ. The CDR3 protein is CASSFGGLAGSYEQYF. The DNA of the CDR3 is TGCGCCAGCAGCTTCGGTGGACTAGCGGGGTCCTACGAGCAGTACTTC.

The rearrangement uses TRBV5-1 and TRBJ2-1; the D is unclear. The CDR3 consists of 14 residues. V lost 0 bases and J lost 3, with 7 bases in between. The germline V gene has CDR1 SGHRS and CDR2 YFSETQ. CDR3 sequence: CASSLVGLYNEQFF. The CDR3 DNA is TGCGCCAGCAGCTTGGTCGGGCTCTACAATGAGCAGTTCTTC.

The V call is TRBV15, the J call TRBJ2-5, with 7 nucleotides matching TRBD1. This CDR3 is built from 14 residues. Trimming cost V 3 bases and J 2 bases; bases outside gene matches: 3. From germline, CDR1 is LNHNV and CDR2 YYDKDF (reference sequence). The DNA of the CDR3 is TGTGCCACCAGCAGGGGACAGATTCAAGAGACCCAGTACTTC. It yields the protein CATSRGQIQETQYF.

The rearrangement uses TRBV7-9 and TRBJ2-7; the match to TRBD1 covers 10 bases. The CDR3 runs 15 residues. Germline V gene sequence: CDR1 SEHNR, CDR2 FQNEAQ (reference sequence). V lost 4 bases to trimming and J lost 3 bases; unmatched junction nucleotides: 6. CDR3 DNA: TGTGCCAGCAGCTATACGACAGGGGGCCTCTACGAGCAGTACTTC. Protein sequence: CASSYTTGGLYEQYF.

CDR3 sequence (DNA): TGTGCCAGCAGCCAGCGGGAAGGGTATACGCAGTATTTT. As protein: CASSQREGYTQYF. This chain connects TRBV27 to TRBJ2-3; 7 bases line up with TRBD2. After removal of 6 bases from V and 7 bases from J, the junction contained 7 bases not matched to a gene. Looked up from germline, CDR1 is MNHEY and CDR2 is SMNVEV (reference sequence). The CDR3 contains 13 residues.